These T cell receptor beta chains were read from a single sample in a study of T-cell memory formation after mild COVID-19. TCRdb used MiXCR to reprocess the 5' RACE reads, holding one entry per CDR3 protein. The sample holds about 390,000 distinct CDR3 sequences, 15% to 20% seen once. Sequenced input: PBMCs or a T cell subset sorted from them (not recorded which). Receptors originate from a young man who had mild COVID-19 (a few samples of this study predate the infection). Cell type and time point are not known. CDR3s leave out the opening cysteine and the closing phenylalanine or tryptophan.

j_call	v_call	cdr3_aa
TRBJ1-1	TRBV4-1	ASSQDPGQLNTEAF
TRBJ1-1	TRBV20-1	SARSLITEAF
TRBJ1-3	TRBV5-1	ASSVDRVAGNTIY
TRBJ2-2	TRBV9	ASSVDGGLNTGELF
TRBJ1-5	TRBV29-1	SVGTDSNQPQH
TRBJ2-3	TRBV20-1	SALPGGVDTQY
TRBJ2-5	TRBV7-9	ASSLEQQQETQY
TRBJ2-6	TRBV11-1	ASSSFQYGSGANVLT
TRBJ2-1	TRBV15	ATSSFTGKGEQF
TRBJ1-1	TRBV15	ATSRDRTGNRAF
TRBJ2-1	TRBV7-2	ASSLVLEQF
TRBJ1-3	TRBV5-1	ASSLDAAGAFGNTIY
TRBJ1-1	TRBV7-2	ASSSLGPNTEAF
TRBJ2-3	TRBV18	ASSTSGGAGDTQY
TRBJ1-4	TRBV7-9	ASSFSGVKEKLF
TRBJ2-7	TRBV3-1	ASSQVPSGNEQY
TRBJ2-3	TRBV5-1	ASSLRTAGADTQY
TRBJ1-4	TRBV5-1	ASSKQGGDEKLF
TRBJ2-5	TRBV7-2	ASSLNGGLYETQY
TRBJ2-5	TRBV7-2	ASSYSLQETQY
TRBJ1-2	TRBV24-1	ATSDFPDSDGYT
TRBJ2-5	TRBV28	ASLRGARETQY
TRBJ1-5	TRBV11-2	ASSYGTGGSEPQH
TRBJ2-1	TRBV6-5	ASSWTGVRAKYNEQF
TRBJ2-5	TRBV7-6	ASSITSGGLQETQY
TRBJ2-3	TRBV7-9	ASSFSSRGGTDTQY